The T cell receptor beta chain described here comes from a study of PD-1 blockade in mismatch repair-deficient tumors (dated by TCRdb to 2017 to 2019). About the investigation overall: Between September 2013 and September 2016, the trial enrolled around 89 consecutive patients with around twelve mismatch repair-deficient cancer types, every one of whom had been previously treated and was progressing. Tumor-associated T cell clones in the peripheral blood of patients responding to PD-1 blockade were tracked using deep sequencing of TCR CDR3 regions.

Library preparation was by the immunoSEQ multiplex PCR assay. TCRdb provides this immuneACCESS table in a form limited to in-frame rearrangements. Some clones are lacking; in checked studies, under half of them reflect an unresolved V gene, and why the rest are absent is not known. The sample profile shows over 20,000 clones; about 83% of them were found once. The ten largest account for 20% to 25% of the sample. The CDR3 contains 16 residues, cysteine and phenylalanine counted. Only the CDR3 region is kept as DNA, spanning 48 bases read in frame from base 1. The junction shows trimming of 3 bases on V and 3 bases on J, and the gene matches do not reach 6 bases of it. The germline V gene gives CDR1 as LGHNA and CDR2 as YNFKEQ. The time point label corresponds to: peripheral blood 12 weeks after first pembrolizumab dose. For each enrolled patient, mismatch repair deficiency was established using either polymerase chain reaction or immunohistochemistry. TCR sequencing was carried out for three patients who responded to pembrolizumab therapy. The phase II trial prospectively evaluated PD-1 blockade with pembrolizumab in advanced mismatch repair-deficient cancers, independent of tissue of origin. Serial peripheral blood T cell samples were collected before and at multiple times after starting PD-1 blockade. Blood sampling times were expressed in weeks after the first pembrolizumab dose.

On this clone itself: Its antigen is currently not known. One base away there is no much larger clone; base qualities are not given.

General study outcomes and caveats: Rapid expansion after pembrolizumab followed by contraction, generally before radiologic responses, was shown by tumor-resident clones, which were often undetectable in blood before treatment.

The origin of this receptor is an adult with mismatch repair-deficient cancer. The sequenced sample was peripheral blood, obtained 12 weeks after starting pembrolizumab. Recombination linked TRBV4-2 to TRBJ2-2; 8 junctional bases match TRBD1. Here is the DNA: TGTGCCAGCAGCCAGTGGACAGGGCCTTACACCGGGGAGCTGTTTTTT. This gives the protein CASSQWTGPYTGELFF.